This TCR beta chain is drawn from a study of blood T cells in healthy people across ages. Per germline, CDR1 MNHEY and CDR2 SVGAGI. This CDR3 region has 15 residues. Trimming pared 8 bases from V and 2 bases from J, leaving 16 bases between. Primed by a sample-barcoded 5' primer and a J-beta primer mix, a second PCR proceeded for about 6 to 12 cycles. TCRdb itself ran the 5' RACE reads through MiXCR, one entry per CDR3 protein. The sample lists around 1,000,000 distinct CDR3 sequences; around 27% were seen once. This sample also appeared in a second study, on T cells of mothers and their children.

Sequences were obtained from blood. V gene TRBV6-5 combines with J gene TRBJ2-1, with D perhaps being TRBD1 or TRBD2 (5 bases each). The clonotype comes from a girl under 10 years old in good health. As DNA, the CDR3 is TGTGCCAGCCGGGGCCCAGCTCGCCCCTACAATGAGCAGTTCTTC. Encoded protein: CASRGPARPYNEQFF.